This TCR beta chain was sequenced for a study of T cell repertoires in cytomegalovirus infection. Study summary: Public TCR beta signatures marked donors with CMV infection and the matching HLA.

A single record per CDR3 protein comes from TCRdb applying MiXCR to the reads. This table has 650,000 to 900,000 distinct CDR3 sequences, roughly 28% appearing once. Trimming removed 5 bases from V and 5 bases from J, with 18 bases in between. The CDR3 extends over 15 amino acids. The germline V gene encodes CDR1 SGHVS and CDR2 FNYEAQ. This clonotype was detected only a few times. What it recognizes is unknown. The TCR sequence derives from a human donor in good health (CMV status not recorded). Some clones in this sample may be carry-over from other donors' samples. The chain is built from TRBV7-6 and TRBJ1-2; a possible D gene is TRBD1 (5 bases). This specimen was cultured CD8+ T cells from PBMCs, taken from culture after CMV antigen stimulation. This CDR3 is CASSVTRDATYGYTF. CDR3 nucleotide sequence: TGTGCCAGCAGCGTCACTCGGGACGCCACTTATGGCTACACCTTC. Filled out from reference TRBV7-6 and TRBJ1-2, the complete variable domain reads GAGVSQSPRYKVTKRGQDVALRCDPISGHVSLYWYRQALGQGPEFLTYFNYEAQQDKSGLPNDRFSAERPEGSISTLTIQRTEQRDSAMYRCASSVTRDATYGYTFGSGTRLTVV.